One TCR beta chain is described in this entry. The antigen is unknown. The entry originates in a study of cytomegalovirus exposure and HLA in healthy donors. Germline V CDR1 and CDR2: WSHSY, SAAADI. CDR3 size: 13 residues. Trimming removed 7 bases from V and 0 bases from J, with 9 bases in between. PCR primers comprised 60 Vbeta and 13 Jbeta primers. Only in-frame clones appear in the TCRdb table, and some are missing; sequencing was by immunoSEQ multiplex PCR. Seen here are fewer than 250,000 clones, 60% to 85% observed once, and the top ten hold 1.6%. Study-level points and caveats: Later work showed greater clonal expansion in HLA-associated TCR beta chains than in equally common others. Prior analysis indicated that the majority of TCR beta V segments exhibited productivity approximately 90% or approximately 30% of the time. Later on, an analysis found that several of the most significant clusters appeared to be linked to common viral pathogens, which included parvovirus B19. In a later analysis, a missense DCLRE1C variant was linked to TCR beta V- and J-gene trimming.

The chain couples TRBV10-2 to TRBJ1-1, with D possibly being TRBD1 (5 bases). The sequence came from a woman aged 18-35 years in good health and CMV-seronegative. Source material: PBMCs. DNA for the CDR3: TGCGCCAGCACGGCGGGGGTGAACACTGAAGCTTTCTTT. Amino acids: CASTAGVNTEAFF.